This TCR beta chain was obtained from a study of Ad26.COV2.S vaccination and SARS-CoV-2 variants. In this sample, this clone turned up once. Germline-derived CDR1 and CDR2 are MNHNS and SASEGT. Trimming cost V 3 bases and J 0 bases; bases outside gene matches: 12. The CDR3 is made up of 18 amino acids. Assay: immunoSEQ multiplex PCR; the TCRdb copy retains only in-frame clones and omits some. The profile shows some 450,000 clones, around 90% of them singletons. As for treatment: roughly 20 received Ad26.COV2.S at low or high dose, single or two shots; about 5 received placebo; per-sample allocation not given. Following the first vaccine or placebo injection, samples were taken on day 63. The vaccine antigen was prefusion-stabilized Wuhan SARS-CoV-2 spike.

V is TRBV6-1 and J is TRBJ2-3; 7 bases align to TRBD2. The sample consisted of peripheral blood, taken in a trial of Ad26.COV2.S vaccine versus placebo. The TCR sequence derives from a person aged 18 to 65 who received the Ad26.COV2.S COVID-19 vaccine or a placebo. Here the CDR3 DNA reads TGTGCCAGCAGTGAGGTTGCGGGAGAGGTCAGGAGCACAGATACGCAGTATTTT. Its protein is CASSEVAGEVRSTDTQYF.